The 18 T cell receptor beta chains listed next were all sequenced from one sample in a study of memory CD4+ T cells and cytomegalovirus serostatus (dated 2019 in TCRdb). Receptor libraries were prepared by the immunoSEQ multiplex PCR assay. TCRdb took over this immuneACCESS table, retaining in-frame rearrangements with V and J assigned. Such tables are incomplete; in checked studies, under half of the missing clones stem from an unresolved V gene, and the remainder is unexplained. This sample is represented by 80,000 or so clones; about 78% of them were singletons. Clones ranked in the top ten supply 2% to 3% of the sample. Single viable CD3+CD4+CD8-CD45RO+ cells were sorted as memory CD4+ T cells on a FACSAria II. The source material was memory CD4+ T cells from blood. All receptors come from an adult in good health and CMV-seropositive.

The gene calls are TRBV29-1 and TRBJ2-7, with 7 bases that match TRBD1. Germline V CDR1 and CDR2: SQVTM, ANQGSEA. There are 12 residues in the CDR3. V shed 1 base and J 4 bases; nucleotides not matched to a gene: 1. The CDR3 sequence is CSVEGQGYEQYF. The CDR3 DNA sequence: TGCAGCGTTGAAGGACAGGGATACGAGCAGTACTTC.

This clone was seen a single time. J is TRBJ2-3 and V is TRBV19, with 15 bases that match TRBD2. Germline lookup yields CDR1 LNHDA and CDR2 SQIVND (reference sequence). V gave up 10 bases and J gave up 11 bases; unmatched junction bases: 16. The CDR3 totals 16 residues. CDR3: CATFSPGTSGGQRQYF. The CDR3 DNA is TGTGCCACTTTTTCGCCCGGGACTAGCGGGGGGCAAAGGCAGTATTTT. Full variable domain (rest looked up from reference TRBV19 and TRBJ2-3): DGGITQSPKYLFRKEGQNVTLSCEQNLNHDAMYWYRQDPGQGLRLIYYSQIVNDFQKGDIAEGYSVSREKKESFPLTVTSAQKNPTAFYLCATFSPGTSGGQRQYFGPGTRLTVL.

This clone has a handful of counts. CDR3 nucleotides: TGTGCCTGGAGTGTGACAACGGCCACTGAAGCTTTCTTT. Its translation: CAWSVTTATEAFF. This chain links TRBV30 with TRBJ1-1, with D hard to call. CDR3 length: 13 amino acids. Looked up from germline, CDR1 is GTSNPN and CDR2 is SVGIG (reference sequence). V was pared by 0 bases and J by 4 bases, with 9 bases between.

J is TRBJ1-5 and V is TRBV11-3, with TRBD1 as a possible D gene (6 bases). Germline loops: CDR1 SGHNT, CDR2 YENEEA. Trimming pared 0 bases from V and 8 bases from J, leaving 11 bases between. The CDR3 totals 14 residues. This CDR3 is CASSLERGFKPQHF. CDR3 coding DNA: TGTGCCAGCAGCTTAGAGAGGGGGTTTAAGCCCCAGCATTTT.

This chain uses TRBV11-2 with TRBJ2-3, with unresolved D. CDR1 is SGHAT, CDR2 FQNNGV, per germline. The CDR3 is 14 amino acids. V was trimmed by 6 bases and J by 0 bases, leaving 10 bases between them. CDR3 in amino acids: CASRYSLSTDTQYF. In DNA form, the CDR3 reads TGTGCCAGCAGGTATAGCCTCAGCACAGATACGCAGTATTTT.

This sequence joins TRBV2 and TRBJ1-1; tentative D call: TRBD1 (6 bases). Trimming stripped 6 bases from V and 5 bases from J, with 16 bases between. Per germline, CDR1 SNHLY and CDR2 FYNNEI. The CDR3 consists of 14 residues. The CDR3 is CASSLQGSKTEAFF. CDR3 DNA: TGTGCCAGCAGCCTACAGGGTAGTAAGACTGAAGCTTTCTTT.

The chain employs TRBV11-2 and TRBJ2-3; TRBD2 matches 10 bases. This CDR3 region has 16 residues. The germline V gene encodes CDR1 SGHAT and CDR2 FQNNGV. Germline trimming cut 1 base from V and 5 bases from J; bases unmatched to any gene: 6. CDR3 in DNA: TGTGCCAGCAGCTTAGGACTAGCGGGCTCTGTAGATACGCAGTATTTT. Translation: CASSLGLAGSVDTQYF. The full variable domain, rest sourced from reference TRBV11-2 and TRBJ2-3, is EAGVAQSPRYKIIEKRQSVAFWCNPISGHATLYWYQQILGQGPKLLIQFQNNGVVDDSQLPKDRFSAERLKGVDSTLKIQPAKLEDSAVYLCASSLGLAGSVDTQYFGPGTRLTVL.

The genes are TRBV30 and TRBJ2-1; D is tentatively TRBD1 or TRBD2 (5 bases each). Trimming took off 0 bases at V and 0 bases at J, with 12 bases between the two ends. This CDR3 has 16 amino acids. CDR1 is GTSNPN, CDR2 SVGIG, per germline (reference sequence). The DNA for the CDR3 is TGTGCCTGGAGTGTAAGAGGGACGAGCTCCTACAATGAGCAGTTCTTC. Translation gives CAWSVRGTSSYNEQFF.

The rearrangement joins TRBV4-1 to TRBJ1-3; D unclear. Germline lookup yields CDR1 MGHRA and CDR2 YSYEKL. The CDR3 totals 16 residues. Trimming took 4 bases from V and 0 from J, leaving 13 bases between them. The CDR3 DNA sequence: TGCGCCAGCAGCCTTCTGGCAGCGGTCTCTGGAAACACCATATATTTT. Protein sequence: CASSLLAAVSGNTIYF.

The chain is built from TRBV7-2 and TRBJ2-1; tentatively, D is TRBD2 (5 bases). Germline CDR1 SGHTA, CDR2 FQGNSA. Between the trimmed V and J ends, which lost 5 bases and 8 bases, there was a span of 10 bases. CDR3 length equals 12 residues. CDR3 loop: CASSPSIDEQFF. CDR3 DNA sequence: TGTGCCAGCAGCCCTAGCATCGATGAGCAGTTCTTC.

The chain uses TRBV28 and TRBJ2-5; 7 bases are shared with TRBD1. The V segment lost 5 bases and the J segment 2 bases; nucleotides outside the gene matches: 11. This CDR3 comprises 16 residues. From germline, CDR1 is MDHEN and CDR2 SYDVKM. The CDR3 DNA is TGTGCCAGCAGTCCAGAACAGGGGTCCCTACAAGAGACCCAGTACTTC. The encoded protein is CASSPEQGSLQETQYF.

The chain couples TRBV5-6 to TRBJ1-2, with 7 bases that match TRBD1. Trimming removed 10 bases from V and 5 bases from J; junction bases left unmatched: 11. The CDR3 covers 13 residues. Germline lookup yields CDR1 SGHDT and CDR2 YYEEEE. The CDR3 reads CASRRGPGYGYTF. CDR3 nucleotide sequence: TGTGCCTCCCGTAGGGGGCCCGGGTATGGCTACACCTTC. Supplemented by reference TRBV5-6 and TRBJ1-2, the full variable domain reads DAGVTQSPTHLIKTRGQQVTLRCSPKSGHDTVSWYQQALGQGPQFIFQYYEEEERQRGNFPDRFSGHQFPNYSSELNVNALLLGDSALYLCASRRGPGYGYTFGSGTRLTVV.

This rearrangement joins TRBV27 to TRBJ2-1; 7 bases agree with TRBD2. This CDR3 contains 14 residues. The germline V gene has CDR1 MNHEY and CDR2 SMNVEV (reference sequence). Trimming took 3 bases from V and 4 from J; bases not matched to a gene: 3. The CDR3 region is CASSFSGSYNEQFF. The CDR3 coding sequence is TGTGCCAGCAGTTTTAGCGGGTCGTACAATGAGCAGTTCTTC.

The gene calls are TRBV5-4 and TRBJ1-1; unclear D gene. V lost 0 bases, J lost 4 bases, and 7 bases lay in between. The CDR3 spans 13 residues. Germline V gene sequence: CDR1 SGHNT, CDR2 YYREEE (reference sequence). The CDR3: CASSLGGTTEAFF. CDR3 nucleotide sequence: TGTGCCAGCAGCTTGGGGGGTACCACTGAAGCTTTCTTT.

The chain uses TRBV30 and TRBJ1-5; 10 positions agree with TRBD1. CDR1 GTSNPN and CDR2 SVGIG come from the germline V gene (reference sequence). This CDR3 is 16 amino acids long. With 2 bases clipped from V and 2 bases from J, the junction kept 6 bases outside the gene matches. CDR3: CAWSSPGTGGNQPQHF. CDR3 DNA sequence: TGTGCCTGGAGTTCCCCCGGGACAGGGGGCAATCAGCCCCAGCATTTT.

The chain joins TRBV5-1 to TRBJ1-1, with D perhaps matching TRBD1 (6 bases). The germline gives CDR1 SGHRS, CDR2 YFSETQ. The CDR3 has 14 amino acids. Trimming removed 4 bases at V and 5 bases at J, with 15 bases between. The CDR3 DNA reads TGCGCCAGCAGCATACAGGGTTATCGGACTGAAGCTTTCTTT. It specifies CASSIQGYRTEAFF.

The CDR3 here is CASSGGTGGYNEQFF. The CDR3 coding sequence is TGTGCCAGCAGCGGCGGGACAGGGGGCTACAATGAGCAGTTCTTC. V and J are TRBV5-4 and TRBJ2-1; 11 nucleotides align to TRBD1. There are 15 residues in the CDR3. CDR1 and CDR2 from the germline V gene are SGHNT and YYREEE (reference sequence). Trimming took 4 bases from V and 3 from J; bases not matched to a gene: 3.

Remarks on this clone: Compared with germline, one end of the junction differs, possibly owing to a read error. The V and J genes are TRBV19 and TRBJ1-2; D gene uncertain. The CDR3 totals 12 residues. Germline CDR1 LNHDA, CDR2 SQIVND (reference sequence). The CDR3 loop is CASSTDTYDYTF. Here the CDR3 DNA reads TGTGCCAGTAGTACCGATACTTATGACTACACCTTC.